The 25 T cell receptor beta chains reported below all come from one sample, sequenced in a study of Ad26.COV2.S vaccination and SARS-CoV-2 variants. Treatment described: some 19 received Ad26.COV2.S at low or high dose, single or two shots; 5 received placebo; per-sample allocation not given. Specimen acquisition occurred on day 63 following the initial vaccine or placebo injection. Measured with immunoSEQ multiplex PCR; TCRdb has only the in-frame clones, and not every one. The table records some 480,000 clones, approximately 90% of them present only once. The sample was peripheral blood, taken in a trial of Ad26.COV2.S vaccine versus placebo. These receptors were obtained from a person aged 18-60 years who received the Ad26.COV2.S COVID-19 vaccine or a placebo.

The rearrangement joins TRBV4-1 to TRBJ1-6, with D possibly TRBD1 on 6 matching bases. V was shortened by 0 bases and J by 6 bases, with 9 bases between the two germline ends. The length of the CDR3 is 15 residues. Germline V gene lookup returns CDR1 MGHRA and CDR2 YSYEKL. This CDR3 is CASSQEQGFNSPLHF. CDR3 nucleotides: TGCGCCAGCAGCCAAGAACAGGGTTTTAATTCACCCCTCCACTTT.

This chain uses TRBV29-1 with TRBJ1-1, with D perhaps TRBD1 (5 bases). Germline CDR1 reads SQVTM; CDR2 reads ANQGSEA. V was trimmed by 6 bases and J by 1 base, leaving 9 bases between them. This CDR3 has 12 residues. The CDR3 region is CSVMGPNTEAFF. CDR3 sequence (DNA): TGCAGCGTAATGGGGCCGAACACTGAAGCTTTCTTT.

The genes are TRBV30 and TRBJ1-1, with 8 bases aligning to TRBD1. This CDR3 contains 13 residues. J gave up 5 bases and V 8 bases, and 10 bases lay outside the gene matches. CDR1 and CDR2 from the germline V gene are GTSNPN and SVGIG (reference sequence). The CDR3 sequence is CARIGQGPTEAFF. The CDR3 bases are TGTGCCCGCATTGGACAGGGACCGACTGAAGCTTTCTTT. The full variable domain, in which reference TRBV30 and TRBJ1-1 provide the parts outside the CDR3, is SQTIHQWPATLVQPVGSPLSLECTVEGTSNPNLYWYRQAAGRGLQLLFYSVGIGQISSEVPQNLSASRPQDRQFILSSKKLLLSDSGFYLCARIGQGPTEAFFGQGTRLTVV.

This clone occurred once. V usage is TRBV9 and J usage is TRBJ2-2, with TRBD1 matching over 10 bases. Germline V lookup: CDR1 SGDLS, CDR2 YYNGEE. This CDR3 is 16 amino acids long. V shed 3 bases, J shed 2 bases, and the junction held 4 bases outside the gene matches. The CDR3 DNA is TGTGCCAGCAGCGCCGGGGACAGGGGCAACACCGGGGAGCTGTTTTTT. Translating it yields CASSAGDRGNTGELFF.

J is TRBJ1-6 and V is TRBV19; tentative D call: TRBD1 (5 bases). Germline V gene lookup returns CDR1 LNHDA and CDR2 SQIVND (reference sequence). The CDR3 contains 13 residues. Trimming cost V 7 bases and J 7 bases, with 11 bases left between them. CDR3: CASKGIGNSPLHF. DNA for the CDR3: TGTGCCAGTAAGGGGATTGGGAATTCACCCCTCCACTTT.

The chain combines TRBV6-2 or TRBV6-3 with TRBJ1-6; unclear D gene. Looked up from germline, CDR1 is MNHEY and CDR2 is SVGEGT. This CDR3 region has 18 residues. The V end lost 5 bases, the J end lost 0 bases, and 17 bases lay between the germline ends. This CDR3 reads CASSPRTWRSSYNSPLHF. The DNA for the CDR3 is TGTGCCAGCAGTCCCCGAACCTGGAGGAGCTCCTATAATTCACCCCTCCACTTT.

J is TRBJ2-6 and V is TRBV24-1, with D possibly being TRBD1 (6 bases). This CDR3 has 14 amino acids. Per germline, CDR1 KGHDR and CDR2 SFDVKD. Trimming removed 10 bases at V and 0 bases at J, with 9 bases between. CDR3 nucleotide sequence: TGTGCCACACAGGGTACCTCTGGGGCCAACGTCCTGACTTTC. Translating gives CATQGTSGANVLTF.

The rearrangement joins TRBV11-2 to TRBJ2-7, with 9 bases lining up with TRBD2. Germline V lookup: CDR1 SGHAT, CDR2 FQNNGV. The CDR3 is 19 residues long. Germline trimming cut 1 base from V and 1 base from J; bases unmatched to any gene: 14. The CDR3 region is CASSLVAANSGSFSYEQYF. CDR3 DNA: TGTGCCAGCAGCTTAGTGGCGGCAAATAGCGGGAGCTTTTCCTACGAGCAGTACTTC.

The chain joins TRBV7-2 to TRBJ1-2; TRBD1 matches at 7 bases. V was clipped by 4 bases and J by 4 bases; unmatched bases: 12. The CDR3 contains 16 residues. Germline CDR1 and CDR2: SGHTA and FQGNSA. Here the CDR3 reads CASSSSRGGILYGYTF. The DNA for the CDR3 is TGTGCCAGCAGCTCCTCAAGAGGGGGCATCCTCTATGGCTACACCTTC.

V gene TRBV5-1 combines with J gene TRBJ1-1; D is ambiguous. Trimming took off 0 bases at V and 1 base at J, with 7 bases between the two ends. The CDR3 contains 14 residues. Germline-derived CDR1 and CDR2 are SGHRS and YFSETQ. The CDR3 DNA sequence: TGCGCCAGCAGCTTGGGGGGTCAGAACACTGAAGCTTTCTTT. Translated, it gives CASSLGGQNTEAFF.

The chain joins TRBV28 to TRBJ1-1, with 7 nucleotides matching TRBD1. V lost 6 bases and J lost 1; bases outside the gene matches: 14. This CDR3 has 17 amino acids. Germline values: CDR1 MDHEN, CDR2 SYDVKM. The CDR3 sequence: CASRPFARTGENTEAFF. CDR3 in DNA: TGTGCCAGCAGACCATTCGCGCGGACAGGCGAGAACACTGAAGCTTTCTTT.

The chain employs TRBV4-2 and TRBJ2-2, with unresolved D. Germline V lookup: CDR1 LGHNA, CDR2 YNFKEQ. The CDR3 has 14 residues. V shed 4 bases and J shed 5 bases, with 11 bases lying between them. The CDR3 coding sequence is TGTGCCAGCAGCCCCGACGGACGGACCGGGGAGCTGTTTTTT. It encodes CASSPDGRTGELFF.

The CDR3 DNA reads TGCAGCGCTAGCGGGAGTCCCATGGGTGAGCAGTTCTTC. Translated, it gives CSASGSPMGEQFF. The J gene is TRBJ2-1, the V gene TRBV29-1, with 10 nucleotides matching TRBD2. The CDR3 is 13 amino acids. Trimming took 7 bases from V and 9 from J; bases not matched to a gene: 9. Germline CDR1 is SQVTM and CDR2 is ANQGSEA.

The chain joins TRBV6-5 to TRBJ1-1, with 7 bases matching TRBD1. The CDR3 has 14 amino acids. Losses at the gene ends were 7 bases for V and 8 bases for J; bases not matched to a gene: 13. The V gene's germline CDR1 is MNHEY and CDR2 SVGAGI. The CDR3 DNA reads as TGTGCCAGCACCACGCCGGGACAGCCTTTCGAAGCTTTCTTT. This gives the protein CASTTPGQPFEAFF.

The J gene is TRBJ2-2, the V gene TRBV6-5; possibly TRBD1 or TRBD2 for D (5 bases each). Germline CDR1 reads MNHEY; CDR2 reads SVGAGI. The V end was cut by 6 bases, the J end by 0 bases, with 8 bases between. The CDR3 covers 14 residues. The CDR3 is CASRGPSNTGELFF. In DNA, the CDR3 is TGTGCCAGCAGGGGACCGTCGAACACCGGGGAGCTGTTTTTT.

This chain links TRBV5-4 with TRBJ2-1, with D possibly matching TRBD2 (8 bases). The V end lost 6 bases, the J end lost 0 bases, and 19 bases lay between the germline ends. Germline CDR1 is SGHNT and CDR2 is YYREEE (reference sequence). This CDR3 contains 17 residues. The CDR3, as DNA: TGTGCCAGCACCCGAGGGGGCGGGACTAGCTCCTACAATGAGCAGTTCTTC. Its translation is CASTRGGGTSSYNEQFF.

This chain uses TRBV29-1 with TRBJ2-1; D not certain. Germline V gene data show CDR1 as SQVTM and CDR2 as ANQGSEA. The CDR3 has 15 residues. The V and J ends lost 0 bases and 0 bases respectively, with 9 bases between them. This CDR3 is CSVEDRTRSYNEQFF. In DNA form, the CDR3 reads TGCAGCGTTGAAGACCGTACCCGCTCCTACAATGAGCAGTTCTTC.

The chain uses TRBV7-2 and TRBJ1-6; D unclear. The V and J ends lost 2 bases and 1 base respectively, with 9 bases between them. The germline gives CDR1 SGHTA, CDR2 FQGNSA. The CDR3 contains 16 residues. CDR3 nucleotides: TGTGCCAGCAGCTTACACTTCGATTCCTATAATTCACCCCTCCACTTT. Protein product: CASSLHFDSYNSPLHF.

The chain uses TRBV27 and TRBJ1-2, with a possible D match to TRBD1 (6 bases). The V gene lost 0 bases and the J gene lost 5 bases, with 19 bases spanning the gap. Germline CDR1 MNHEY, CDR2 SMNVEV (reference sequence). The CDR3 sequence is 17 residues long. The CDR3 reads CASSLSWAGARHYGYTF. The CDR3 DNA is TGTGCCAGCAGTTTATCTTGGGCAGGGGCCCGACATTATGGCTACACCTTC.

The chain combines TRBV4-3 with TRBJ2-7; 9 bases agree with TRBD2. The J segment lost 1 base and the V segment lost 7 bases, leaving 11 bases of the junction unmatched. Germline-derived CDR1 and CDR2 are LGHNA and YSLEER. The CDR3 extends over 16 amino acids. The CDR3 DNA is TGCGCCAGCAAAATGGAAGCGGGGGGTAGATCCTACGAGCAGTACTTC. Its translation: CASKMEAGGRSYEQYF.

The gene calls are TRBV5-4 and TRBJ1-1, with a weak D call TRBD1 (5 bases). The V and J ends lost 4 bases and 4 bases respectively, with 14 bases between them. Germline V gene sequence: CDR1 SGHNT, CDR2 YYREEE (reference sequence). The CDR3 consists of 14 residues. The CDR3 loop is CASSAVWGSTEAFF. The CDR3 DNA sequence: TGTGCCAGCAGCGCCGTTTGGGGGTCCACTGAAGCTTTCTTT.

This clone was found once. The V and J genes are TRBV7-3 and TRBJ2-1; D gene unclear. The CDR3 spans 14 residues. V was trimmed by 2 bases and J by 7 bases, leaving 12 bases between them. Germline assignment: CDR1 SGHTA and CDR2 FQGTGA. CDR3 sequence (DNA): TGTGCCAGCAGCTTAGCTGGCCCATTAAATGAGCAGTTCTTC. Amino acid sequence: CASSLAGPLNEQFF. The whole variable domain, remainder taken from reference TRBV7-3 and TRBJ2-1, is GAGVSQTPSNKVTEKGKYVELRCDPISGHTALYWYRQSLGQGPEFLIYFQGTGAADDSGLPNDRFFAVRPEGSVSTLKIQRTERGDSAVYLCASSLAGPLNEQFFGPGTRLTVL.

This clone was detected only a few times. The chain couples TRBV3-1 (or the pseudogene TRBV3-2) to TRBJ2-2, with D hard to call. The V end was cut by 1 base, the J end by 8 bases, with 8 bases between. The CDR3 extends over 13 amino acids. CDR1 and CDR2 (germline): LGHDT, YNNKEL (reference sequence). CDR3 in amino acids: CASSQASRGELFF. CDR3 nucleotide sequence: TGTGCCAGCAGCCAAGCAAGCCGTGGGGAGCTGTTTTTT.

This chain links TRBV9 with TRBJ2-3; D perhaps matches TRBD2 (6 bases). Germline V gene sequence: CDR1 SGDLS, CDR2 YYNGEE. The length of the CDR3 is 15 residues. V lost 4 bases, J lost 2 bases, and 14 bases lay in between. CDR3 sequence: CASSHSGRFTDTQYF. The CDR3 DNA reads as TGTGCCAGCAGCCATAGCGGAAGATTCACAGATACGCAGTATTTT. Using reference TRBV9 and TRBJ2-3 for the parts outside the CDR3, the full variable domain is DSGVTQTPKHLITATGQRVTLRCSPRSGDLSVYWYQQSLDQGLQFLIQYYNGEERAKGNILERFSAQQFPDLHSELNLSSLELGDSALYFCASSHSGRFTDTQYFGPGTRLTVL.

In its sample, this clone was seen once. The V and J genes are TRBV5-4 and TRBJ1-1, with unresolved D. CDR3 length: 16 residues. Germline CDR1 reads SGHNT; CDR2 reads YYREEE (reference sequence). V dropped 3 bases and J dropped 4 bases, with 19 bases sitting between them. In DNA form, the CDR3 reads TGTGCCAGCAGCTCACGGCTACAGAAGTATAGCACTGAAGCTTTCTTT. Residues: CASSSRLQKYSTEAFF.